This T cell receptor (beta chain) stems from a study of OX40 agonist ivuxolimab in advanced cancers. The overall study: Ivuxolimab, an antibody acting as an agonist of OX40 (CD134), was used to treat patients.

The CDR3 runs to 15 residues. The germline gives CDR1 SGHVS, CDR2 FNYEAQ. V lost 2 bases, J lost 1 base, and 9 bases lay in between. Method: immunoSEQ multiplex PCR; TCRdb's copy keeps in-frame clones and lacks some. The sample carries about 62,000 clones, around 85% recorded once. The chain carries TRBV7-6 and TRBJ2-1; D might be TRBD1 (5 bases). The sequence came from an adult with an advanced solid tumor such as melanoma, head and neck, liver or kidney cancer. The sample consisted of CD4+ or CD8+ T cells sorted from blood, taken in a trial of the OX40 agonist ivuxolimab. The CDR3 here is CASSLSQGSYNEQFF. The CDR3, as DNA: TGTGCCAGCAGCTTATCGCAGGGATCCTACAATGAGCAGTTCTTC.